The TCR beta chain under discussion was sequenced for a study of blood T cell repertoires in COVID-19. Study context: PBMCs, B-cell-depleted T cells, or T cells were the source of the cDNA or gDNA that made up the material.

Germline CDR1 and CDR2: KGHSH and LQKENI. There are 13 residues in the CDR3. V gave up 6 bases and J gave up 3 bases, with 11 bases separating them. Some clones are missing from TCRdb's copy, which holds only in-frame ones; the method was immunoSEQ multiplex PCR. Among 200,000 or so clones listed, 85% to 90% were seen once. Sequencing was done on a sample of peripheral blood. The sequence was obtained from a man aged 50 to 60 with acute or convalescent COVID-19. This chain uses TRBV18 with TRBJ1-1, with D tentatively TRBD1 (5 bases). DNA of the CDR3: TGTGCCAGCTCGACAGCTATGGACACTGAAGCTTTCTTT. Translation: CASSTAMDTEAFF.